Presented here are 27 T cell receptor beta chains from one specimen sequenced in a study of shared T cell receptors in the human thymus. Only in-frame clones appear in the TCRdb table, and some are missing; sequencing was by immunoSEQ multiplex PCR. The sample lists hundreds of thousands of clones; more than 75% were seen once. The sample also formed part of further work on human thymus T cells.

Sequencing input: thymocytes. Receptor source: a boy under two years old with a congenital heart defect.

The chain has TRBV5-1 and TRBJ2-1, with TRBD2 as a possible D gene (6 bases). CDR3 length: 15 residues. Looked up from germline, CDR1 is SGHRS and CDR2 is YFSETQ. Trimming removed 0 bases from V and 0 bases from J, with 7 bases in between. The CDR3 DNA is TGCGCCAGCAGCTTGGCGGGAGTCTCCTACAATGAGCAGTTCTTC. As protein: CASSLAGVSYNEQFF.

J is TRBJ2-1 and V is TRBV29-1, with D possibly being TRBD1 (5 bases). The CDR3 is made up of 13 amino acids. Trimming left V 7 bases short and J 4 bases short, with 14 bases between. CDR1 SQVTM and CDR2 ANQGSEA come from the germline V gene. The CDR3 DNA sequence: TGCAGCGCCGCCCAGGGCAGGTACAATGAGCAGTTCTTC. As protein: CSAAQGRYNEQFF.

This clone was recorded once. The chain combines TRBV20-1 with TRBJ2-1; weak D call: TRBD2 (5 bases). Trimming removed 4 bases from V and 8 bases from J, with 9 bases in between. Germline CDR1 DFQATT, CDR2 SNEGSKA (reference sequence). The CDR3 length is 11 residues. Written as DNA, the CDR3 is TGCAGTGCTAAGAGGGTGTATGAGCAGTTCTTC. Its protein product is CSAKRVYEQFF.

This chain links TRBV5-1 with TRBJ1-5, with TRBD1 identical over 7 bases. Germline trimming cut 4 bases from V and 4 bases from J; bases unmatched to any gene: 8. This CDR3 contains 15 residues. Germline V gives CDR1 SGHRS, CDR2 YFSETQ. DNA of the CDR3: TGCGCCAGCAGCCCTGGGGACAGTAGGAATCAGCCCCAGCATTTT. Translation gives CASSPGDSRNQPQHF.

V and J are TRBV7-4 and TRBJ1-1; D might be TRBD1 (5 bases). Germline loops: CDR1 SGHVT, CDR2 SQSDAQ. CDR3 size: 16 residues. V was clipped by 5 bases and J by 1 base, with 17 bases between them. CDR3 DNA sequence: TGTGCCAGCAGCCGAACCGGGACCGGGGGGAACACTGAAGCTTTCTTT. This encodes CASSRTGTGGNTEAFF.

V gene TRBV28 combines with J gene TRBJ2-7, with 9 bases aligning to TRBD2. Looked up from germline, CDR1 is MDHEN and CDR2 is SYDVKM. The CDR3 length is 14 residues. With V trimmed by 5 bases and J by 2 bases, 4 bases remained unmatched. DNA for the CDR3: TGTGCCAGCAGTCTTAGCGGGAGCCCCTACGAGCAGTACTTC. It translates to CASSLSGSPYEQYF.

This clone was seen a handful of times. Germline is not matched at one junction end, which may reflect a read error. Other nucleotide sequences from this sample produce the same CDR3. CDR3 amino acids: CASSFITSGGRISYNSPLHF. CDR3 bases: TGTGCCAGCAGTTTCATCACATCGGGGGGCAGGATCTCCTATAATTCCCCCCTCCACTTT. V gene TRBV28 combines with J gene TRBJ1-6; the D gene is possibly TRBD1 (6 bases). The CDR3 runs 20 residues. Per germline, CDR1 MDHEN and CDR2 SYDVKM.

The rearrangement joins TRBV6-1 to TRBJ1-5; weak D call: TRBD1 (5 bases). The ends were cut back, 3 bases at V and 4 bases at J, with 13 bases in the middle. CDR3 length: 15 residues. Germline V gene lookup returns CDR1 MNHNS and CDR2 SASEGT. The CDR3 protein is CASSEGGIENQPQHF. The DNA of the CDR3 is TGTGCCAGCAGTGAGGGGGGAATTGAGAATCAGCCCCAGCATTTT.

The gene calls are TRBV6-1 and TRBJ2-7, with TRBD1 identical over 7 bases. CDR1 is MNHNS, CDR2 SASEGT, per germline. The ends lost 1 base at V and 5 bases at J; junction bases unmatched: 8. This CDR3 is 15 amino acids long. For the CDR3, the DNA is TGTGCCAGCAGTGAAGAAGGGGAAGGGGGCGACGAGCAGTACTTC. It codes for CASSEEGEGGDEQYF.

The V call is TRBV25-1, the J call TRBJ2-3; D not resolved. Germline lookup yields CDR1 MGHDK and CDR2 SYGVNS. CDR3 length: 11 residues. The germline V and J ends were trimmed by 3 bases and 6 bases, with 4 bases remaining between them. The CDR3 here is CASSESDTQYF. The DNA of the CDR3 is TGTGCCAGCAGTGAGTCGGATACGCAGTATTTT.

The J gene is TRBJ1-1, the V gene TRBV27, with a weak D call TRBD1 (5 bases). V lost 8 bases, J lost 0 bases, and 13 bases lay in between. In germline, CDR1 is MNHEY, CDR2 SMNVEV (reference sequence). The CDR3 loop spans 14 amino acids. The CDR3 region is CASSGGGMNTEAFF. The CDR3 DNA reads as TGTGCCAGCTCCGGCGGGGGTATGAACACTGAAGCTTTCTTT.

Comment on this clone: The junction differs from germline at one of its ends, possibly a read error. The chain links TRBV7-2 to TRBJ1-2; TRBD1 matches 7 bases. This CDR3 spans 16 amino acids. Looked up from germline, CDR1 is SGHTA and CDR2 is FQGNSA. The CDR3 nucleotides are TGTGCCAGCAGTTTAGATCGGGACAGTCCTAACTATGGCTACACCTTC. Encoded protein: CASSLDRDSPNYGYTF.

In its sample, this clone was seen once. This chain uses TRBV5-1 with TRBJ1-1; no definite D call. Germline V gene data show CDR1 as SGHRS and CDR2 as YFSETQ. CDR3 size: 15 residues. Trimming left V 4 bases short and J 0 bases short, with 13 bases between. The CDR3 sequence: CASSPPGPMNTEAFF. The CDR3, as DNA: TGCGCCAGCAGCCCCCCGGGTCCGATGAACACTGAAGCTTTCTTT.

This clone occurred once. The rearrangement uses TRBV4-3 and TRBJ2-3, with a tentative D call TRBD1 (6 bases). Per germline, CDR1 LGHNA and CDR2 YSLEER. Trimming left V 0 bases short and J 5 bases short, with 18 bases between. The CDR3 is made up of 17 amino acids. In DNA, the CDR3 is TGCGCCAGCAGCCAAGATGGGACAACACCTTCGGTAGATACGCAGTATTTT. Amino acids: CASSQDGTTPSVDTQYF.

The CDR3 here is CASRPPRPGLATYEQYF. The CDR3 coding sequence is TGTGCCAGCAGACCTCCCCGTCCGGGACTAGCGACTTACGAGCAGTACTTC. The chain links TRBV28 to TRBJ2-7; 10 bases map to TRBD2. The CDR3 totals 17 residues. Germline V gives CDR1 MDHEN, CDR2 SYDVKM. The ends lost 6 bases at V and 4 bases at J; junction bases unmatched: 15.

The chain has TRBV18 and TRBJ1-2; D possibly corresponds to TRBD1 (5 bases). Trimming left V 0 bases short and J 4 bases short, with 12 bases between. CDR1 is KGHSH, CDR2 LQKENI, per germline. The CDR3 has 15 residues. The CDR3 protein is CASSPPEQGGYGYTF. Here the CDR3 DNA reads TGTGCCAGCTCACCACCCGAGCAGGGCGGCTATGGCTACACCTTC.

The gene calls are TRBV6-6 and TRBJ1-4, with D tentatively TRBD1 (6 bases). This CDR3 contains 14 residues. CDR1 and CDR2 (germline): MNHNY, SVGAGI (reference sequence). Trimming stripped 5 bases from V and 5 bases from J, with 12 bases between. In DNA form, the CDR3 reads TGTGCCAGCAGTAACAGGGAAATAAATGAAAAACTGTTTTTT. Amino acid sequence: CASSNREINEKLFF.

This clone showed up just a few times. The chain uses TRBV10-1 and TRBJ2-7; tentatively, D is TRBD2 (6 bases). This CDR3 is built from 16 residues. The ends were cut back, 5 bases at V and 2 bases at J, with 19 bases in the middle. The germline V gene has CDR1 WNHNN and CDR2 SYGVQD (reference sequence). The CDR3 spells CASSTDPGLPAYEQYF. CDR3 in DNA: TGCGCCAGCAGTACCGACCCTGGACTACCAGCCTACGAGCAGTACTTC.

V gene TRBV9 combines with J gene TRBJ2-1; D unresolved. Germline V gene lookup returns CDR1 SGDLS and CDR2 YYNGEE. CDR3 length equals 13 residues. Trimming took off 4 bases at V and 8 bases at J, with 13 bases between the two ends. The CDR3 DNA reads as TGTGCCAGCAGCCCCTACGACCGGGATGAGCAGTTCTTC. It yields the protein CASSPYDRDEQFF. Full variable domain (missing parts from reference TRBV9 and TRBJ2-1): DSGVTQTPKHLITATGQRVTLRCSPRSGDLSVYWYQQSLDQGLQFLIQYYNGEERAKGNILERFSAQQFPDLHSELNLSSLELGDSALYFCASSPYDRDEQFFGPGTRLTVL.

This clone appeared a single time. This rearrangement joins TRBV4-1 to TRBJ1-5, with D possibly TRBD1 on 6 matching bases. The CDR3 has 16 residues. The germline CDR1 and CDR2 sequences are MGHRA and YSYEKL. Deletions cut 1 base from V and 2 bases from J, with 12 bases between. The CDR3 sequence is CASSQVSAGGNQPQHF. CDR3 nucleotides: TGCGCCAGCAGCCAAGTCAGCGCAGGGGGCAATCAGCCCCAGCATTTT.

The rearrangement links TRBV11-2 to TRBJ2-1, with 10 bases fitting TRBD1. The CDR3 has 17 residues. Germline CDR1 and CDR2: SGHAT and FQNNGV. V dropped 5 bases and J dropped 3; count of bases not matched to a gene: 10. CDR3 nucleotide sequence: TGTGCCAGCAGCCAAAGGGGACAGGGGAAATACTACAATGAGCAGTTCTTC. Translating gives CASSQRGQGKYYNEQFF.

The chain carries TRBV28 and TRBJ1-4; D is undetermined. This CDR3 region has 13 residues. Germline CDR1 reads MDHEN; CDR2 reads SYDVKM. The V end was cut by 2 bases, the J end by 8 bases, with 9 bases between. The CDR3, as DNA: TGTGCCAGCAGTTTAGGGCGGAGGGAAAAACTGTTTTTT. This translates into CASSLGRREKLFF.

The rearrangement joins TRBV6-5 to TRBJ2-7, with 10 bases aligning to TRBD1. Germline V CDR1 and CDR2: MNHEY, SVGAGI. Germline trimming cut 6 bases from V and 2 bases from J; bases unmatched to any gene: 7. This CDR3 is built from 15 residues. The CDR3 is CASSGGQGFTYEQYF. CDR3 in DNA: TGTGCCAGCAGCGGGGGACAGGGGTTTACCTACGAGCAGTACTTC.

CDR3 DNA sequence: TGTGCCAGCAGCCCCCAGGGTAGCAGAAAAATCTACGAGCAGTACTTC. It codes for CASSPQGSRKIYEQYF. This chain uses TRBV6-6 with TRBJ2-7; possible D gene TRBD1, 5 bases. The germline V and J ends were trimmed by 6 bases and 3 bases, with 21 bases remaining between them. From germline, CDR1 is MNHNY and CDR2 SVGAGI (reference sequence). The CDR3 length is 16 residues.

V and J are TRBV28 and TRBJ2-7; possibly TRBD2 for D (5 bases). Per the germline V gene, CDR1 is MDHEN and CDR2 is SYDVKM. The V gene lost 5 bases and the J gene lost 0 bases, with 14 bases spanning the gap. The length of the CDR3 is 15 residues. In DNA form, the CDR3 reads TGTGCCAGCAGTCGCGGACTCAACCACTCCTACGAGCAGTACTTC. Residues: CASSRGLNHSYEQYF. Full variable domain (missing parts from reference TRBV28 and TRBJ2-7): DVKVTQSSRYLVKRTGEKVFLECVQDMDHENMFWYRQDPGLGLRLIYFSYDVKMKEKGDIPEGYSVSREKKERFSLILESASTNQTSMYLCASSRGLNHSYEQYFGPGTRLTVT.

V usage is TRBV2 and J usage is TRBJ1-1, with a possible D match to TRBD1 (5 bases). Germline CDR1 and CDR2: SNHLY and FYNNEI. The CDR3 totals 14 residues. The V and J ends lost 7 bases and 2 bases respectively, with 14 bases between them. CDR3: CASNRGRLNTEAFF. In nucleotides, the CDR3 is TGTGCCAGCAATAGGGGCCGCCTAAACACTGAAGCTTTCTTT.

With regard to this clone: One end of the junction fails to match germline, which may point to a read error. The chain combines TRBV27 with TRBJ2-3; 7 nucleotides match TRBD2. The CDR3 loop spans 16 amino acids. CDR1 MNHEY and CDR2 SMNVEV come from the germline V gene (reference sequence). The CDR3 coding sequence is TGTGCCTGCAGCCGGTTAACGGGGAGGGTGGCAGATACGCAGTATTTT. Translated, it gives CACSRLTGRVADTQYF.